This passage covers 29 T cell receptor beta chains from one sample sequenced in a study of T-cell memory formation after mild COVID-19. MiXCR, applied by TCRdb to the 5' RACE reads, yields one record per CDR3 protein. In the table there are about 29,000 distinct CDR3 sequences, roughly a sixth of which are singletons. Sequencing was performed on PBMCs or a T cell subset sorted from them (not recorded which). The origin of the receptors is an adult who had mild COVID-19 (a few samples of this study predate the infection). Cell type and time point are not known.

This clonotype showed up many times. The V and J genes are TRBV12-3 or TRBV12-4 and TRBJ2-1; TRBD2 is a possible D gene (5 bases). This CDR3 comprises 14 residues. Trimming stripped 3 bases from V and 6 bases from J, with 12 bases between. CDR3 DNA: TGTGCCAGCAGTTTTTCCCCAGGAGGCAATGAGCAGTTCTTC. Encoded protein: CASSFSPGGNEQFF.

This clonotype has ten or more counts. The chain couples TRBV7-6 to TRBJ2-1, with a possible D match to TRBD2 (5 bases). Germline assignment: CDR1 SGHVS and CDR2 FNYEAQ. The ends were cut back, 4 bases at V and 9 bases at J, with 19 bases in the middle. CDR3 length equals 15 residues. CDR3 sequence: CASSSLWTGLSEQFF. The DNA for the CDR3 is TGTGCCAGCAGCTCCCTTTGGACGGGGTTATCTGAGCAGTTCTTC.

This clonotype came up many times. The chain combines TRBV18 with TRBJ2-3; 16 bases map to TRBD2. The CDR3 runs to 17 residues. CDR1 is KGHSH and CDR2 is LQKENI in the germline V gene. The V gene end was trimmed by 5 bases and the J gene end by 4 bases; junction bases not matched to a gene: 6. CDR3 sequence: CASSSGLAGGPADTQYF. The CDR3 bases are TGTGCCAGCTCATCGGGACTAGCGGGGGGGCCTGCAGATACGCAGTATTTT.

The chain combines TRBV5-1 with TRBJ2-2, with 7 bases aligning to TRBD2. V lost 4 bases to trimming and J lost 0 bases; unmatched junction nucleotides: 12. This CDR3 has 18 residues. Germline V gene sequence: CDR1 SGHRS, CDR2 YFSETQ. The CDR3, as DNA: TGCGCCAGCAGCGCGGGGGAAATCCGGTTACCGAACACCGGGGAGCTGTTTTTT. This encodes CASSAGEIRLPNTGELFF.

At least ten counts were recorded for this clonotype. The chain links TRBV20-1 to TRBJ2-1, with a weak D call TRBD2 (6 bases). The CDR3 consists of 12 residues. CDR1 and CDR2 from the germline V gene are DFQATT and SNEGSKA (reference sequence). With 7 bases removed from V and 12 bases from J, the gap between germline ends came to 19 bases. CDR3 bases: TGCAGTGGGCTTTTCTTAGCGGTTAGGCAGTTCTTC. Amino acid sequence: CSGLFLAVRQFF.

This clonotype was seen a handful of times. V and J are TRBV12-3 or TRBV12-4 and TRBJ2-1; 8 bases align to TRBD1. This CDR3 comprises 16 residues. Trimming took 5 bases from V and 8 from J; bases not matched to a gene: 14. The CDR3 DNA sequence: TGTGCCAGCAGTCCGGACAGGGACGGGAACGTATATGAGCAGTTCTTC. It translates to CASSPDRDGNVYEQFF.

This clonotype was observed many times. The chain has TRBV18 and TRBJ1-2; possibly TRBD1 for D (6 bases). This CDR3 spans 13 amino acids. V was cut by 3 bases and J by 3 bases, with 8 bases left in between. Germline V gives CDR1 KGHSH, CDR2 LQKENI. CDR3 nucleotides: TGTGCCAGCTCACCGCAGGGGTACTATGGCTACACCTTC. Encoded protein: CASSPQGYYGYTF.

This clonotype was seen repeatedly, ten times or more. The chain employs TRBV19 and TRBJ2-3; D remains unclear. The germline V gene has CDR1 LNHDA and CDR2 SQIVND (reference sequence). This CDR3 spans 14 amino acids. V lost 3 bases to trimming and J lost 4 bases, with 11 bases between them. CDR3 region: CASSMRLISDTQYF. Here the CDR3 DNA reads TGTGCCAGTAGTATGCGGTTGATTTCAGATACGCAGTATTTT.

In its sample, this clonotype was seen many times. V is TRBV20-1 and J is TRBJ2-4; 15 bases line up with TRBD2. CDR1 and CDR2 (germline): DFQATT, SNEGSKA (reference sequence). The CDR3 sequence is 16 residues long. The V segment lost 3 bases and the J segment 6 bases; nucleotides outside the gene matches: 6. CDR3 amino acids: CSARTGLAGGGNIQYF. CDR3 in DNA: TGCAGTGCTAGGACGGGACTAGCGGGAGGAGGAAACATTCAGTACTTC.

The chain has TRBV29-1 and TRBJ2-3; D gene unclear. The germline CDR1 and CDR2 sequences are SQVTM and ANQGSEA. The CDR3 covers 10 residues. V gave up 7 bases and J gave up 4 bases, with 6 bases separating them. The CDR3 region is CSATADTQYF. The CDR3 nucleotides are TGCAGCGCCACTGCAGATACGCAGTATTTT.

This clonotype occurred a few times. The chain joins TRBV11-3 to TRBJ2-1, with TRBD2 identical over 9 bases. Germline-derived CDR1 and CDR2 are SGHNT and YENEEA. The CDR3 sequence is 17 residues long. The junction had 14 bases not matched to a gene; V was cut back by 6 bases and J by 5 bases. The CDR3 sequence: CASSRNIPGTSHNEQFF. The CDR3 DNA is TGTGCCAGCAGTCGTAATATTCCCGGGACTAGCCACAATGAGCAGTTCTTC.

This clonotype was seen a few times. CDR3 loop: CASSFFYRGSKRANEQFF. Written as DNA, the CDR3 is TGTGCCAGCAGTTTCTTTTACAGGGGATCCAAAAGGGCCAATGAGCAGTTCTTC. The chain joins TRBV12-3 or TRBV12-4 to TRBJ2-1, with 7 bases identical to TRBD1. The J segment lost 6 bases and the V segment lost 3 bases, leaving 17 bases of the junction unmatched. This CDR3 has 18 residues.

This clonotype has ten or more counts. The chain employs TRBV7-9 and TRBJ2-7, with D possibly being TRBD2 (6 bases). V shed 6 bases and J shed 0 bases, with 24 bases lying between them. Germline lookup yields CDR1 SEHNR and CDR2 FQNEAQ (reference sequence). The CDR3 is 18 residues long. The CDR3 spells CASRSLGTSSSFSYEQYF. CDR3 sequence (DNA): TGTGCCAGCAGGTCCCTCGGGACTTCCAGCTCCTTCTCCTACGAGCAGTACTTC.

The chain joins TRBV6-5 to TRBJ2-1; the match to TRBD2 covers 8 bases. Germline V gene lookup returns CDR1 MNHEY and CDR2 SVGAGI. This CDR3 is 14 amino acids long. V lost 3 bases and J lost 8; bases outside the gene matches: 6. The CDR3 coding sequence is TGTGCCAGCAGTTATAACGGGAGGGCCTATGAGCAGTTCTTC. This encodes CASSYNGRAYEQFF.

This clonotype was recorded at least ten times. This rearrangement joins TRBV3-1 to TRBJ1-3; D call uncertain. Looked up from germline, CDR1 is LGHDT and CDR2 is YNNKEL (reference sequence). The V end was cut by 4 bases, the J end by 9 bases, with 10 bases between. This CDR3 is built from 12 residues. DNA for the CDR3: TGTGCCAGCAGCCCCCCTTTGGGCACCATATATTTT. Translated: CASSPPLGTIYF.

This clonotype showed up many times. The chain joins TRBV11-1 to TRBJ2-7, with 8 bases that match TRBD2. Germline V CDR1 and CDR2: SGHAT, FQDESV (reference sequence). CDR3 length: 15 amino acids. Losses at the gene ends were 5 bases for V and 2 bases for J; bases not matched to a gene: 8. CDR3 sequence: CASSEVGGGPYEQYF. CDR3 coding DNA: TGTGCCAGCAGCGAAGTCGGGGGGGGCCCCTACGAGCAGTACTTC.

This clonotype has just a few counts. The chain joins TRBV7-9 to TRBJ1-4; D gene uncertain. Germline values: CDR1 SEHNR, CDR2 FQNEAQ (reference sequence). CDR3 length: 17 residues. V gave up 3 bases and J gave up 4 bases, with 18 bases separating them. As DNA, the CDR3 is TGTGCCAGCAGCTTTCCTACAACGGAGGAGGATAATGAAAAACTGTTTTTT. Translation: CASSFPTTEEDNEKLFF. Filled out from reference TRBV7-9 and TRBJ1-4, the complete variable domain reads DTGVSQNPRHKITKRGQNVTFRCDPISEHNRLYWYRQTLGQGPEFLTYFQNEAQLEKSRLLSDRFSAERPKGSFSTLEIQRTEQGDSAMYLCASSFPTTEEDNEKLFFGSGTQLSVL.

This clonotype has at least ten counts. In DNA, the CDR3 is TGTGCCAGCACCCCCTCCTTGGGACAGGGGTCCTACGAGCAGTACTTC. The encoded protein is CASTPSLGQGSYEQYF. The rearrangement uses TRBV12-3 or TRBV12-4 and TRBJ2-7; 10 nucleotides align to TRBD1. V lost 7 bases, J lost 1 base, and 10 bases stayed unmatched. The CDR3 runs 16 residues.

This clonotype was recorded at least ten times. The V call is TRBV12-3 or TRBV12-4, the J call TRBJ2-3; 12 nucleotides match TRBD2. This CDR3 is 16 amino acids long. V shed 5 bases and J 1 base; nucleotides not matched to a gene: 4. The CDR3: CASSKTSGSGTDTQYF. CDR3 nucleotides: TGTGCCAGCAGTAAGACTAGCGGGAGCGGCACAGATACGCAGTATTTT.

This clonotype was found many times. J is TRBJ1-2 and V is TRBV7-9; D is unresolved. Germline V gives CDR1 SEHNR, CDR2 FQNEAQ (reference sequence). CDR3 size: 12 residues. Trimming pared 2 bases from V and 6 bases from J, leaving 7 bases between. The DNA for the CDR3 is TGTGCCAGCAGCTTATACCCTGATGGCTACACCTTC. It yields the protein CASSLYPDGYTF.

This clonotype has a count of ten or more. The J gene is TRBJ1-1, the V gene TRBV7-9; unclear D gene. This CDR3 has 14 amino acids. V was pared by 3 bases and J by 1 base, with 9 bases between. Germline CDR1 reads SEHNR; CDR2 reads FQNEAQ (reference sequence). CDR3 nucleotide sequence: TGTGCCAGCAGCTTCGTTCCAACGAACACTGAAGCTTTCTTT. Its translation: CASSFVPTNTEAFF.

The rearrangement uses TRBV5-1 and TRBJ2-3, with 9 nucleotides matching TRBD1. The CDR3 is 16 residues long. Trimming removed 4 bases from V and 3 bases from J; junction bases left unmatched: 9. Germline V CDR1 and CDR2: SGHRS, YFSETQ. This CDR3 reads CASSPGQGMWTDTQYF. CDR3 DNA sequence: TGCGCCAGCAGCCCCGGACAGGGGATGTGGACAGATACGCAGTATTTT.

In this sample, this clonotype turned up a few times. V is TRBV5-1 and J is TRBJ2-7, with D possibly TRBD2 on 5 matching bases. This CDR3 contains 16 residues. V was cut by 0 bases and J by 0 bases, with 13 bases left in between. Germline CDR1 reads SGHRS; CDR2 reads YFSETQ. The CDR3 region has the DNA TGCGCCAGCAGCTTGGGCGAGGGCCTGAGCTCCTACGAGCAGTACTTC. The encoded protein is CASSLGEGLSSYEQYF.

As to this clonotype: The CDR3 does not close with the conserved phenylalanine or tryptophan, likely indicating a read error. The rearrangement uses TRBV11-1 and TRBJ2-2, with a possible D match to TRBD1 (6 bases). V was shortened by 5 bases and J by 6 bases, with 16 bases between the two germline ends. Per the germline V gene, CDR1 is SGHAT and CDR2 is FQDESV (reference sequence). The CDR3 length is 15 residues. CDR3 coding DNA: TGTGCCAGCAGCGGGGACATCCCAACCCCCGGGGAGCTGTTTTGT. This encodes CASSGDIPTPGELFC.

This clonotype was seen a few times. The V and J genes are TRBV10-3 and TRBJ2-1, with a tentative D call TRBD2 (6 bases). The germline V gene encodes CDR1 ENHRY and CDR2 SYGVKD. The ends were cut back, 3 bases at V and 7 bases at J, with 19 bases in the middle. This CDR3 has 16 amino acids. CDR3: CAISDPSGTSLNEQFF. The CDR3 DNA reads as TGTGCCATCAGTGACCCGAGCGGAACTAGCCTGAATGAGCAGTTCTTC.

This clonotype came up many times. The CDR3 region is CASSQHNTGEKLFF. In DNA, the CDR3 is TGTGCCAGCAGCCAACATAATACGGGTGAAAAACTGTTTTTT. The V gene is TRBV6-5, the J gene TRBJ1-4; D gene uncertain. V was cut by 6 bases and J by 7 bases, with 15 bases left in between. The CDR3 runs 14 residues. CDR1 is MNHEY, CDR2 SVGAGI, per germline.

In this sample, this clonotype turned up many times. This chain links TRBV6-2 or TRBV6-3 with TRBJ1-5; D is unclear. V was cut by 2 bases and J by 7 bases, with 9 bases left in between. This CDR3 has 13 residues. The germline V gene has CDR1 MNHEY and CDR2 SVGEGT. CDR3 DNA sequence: TGTGCCAGCAGTTACGGGCAGCGCCAGCCCCAGCATTTT. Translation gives CASSYGQRQPQHF.

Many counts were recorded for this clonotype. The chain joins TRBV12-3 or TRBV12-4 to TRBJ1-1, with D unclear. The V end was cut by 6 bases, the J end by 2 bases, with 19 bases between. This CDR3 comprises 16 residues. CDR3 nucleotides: TGTGCCAGCAGCCGACCCCGAACAACTCCCAACACTGAAGCTTTCTTT. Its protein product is CASSRPRTTPNTEAFF.

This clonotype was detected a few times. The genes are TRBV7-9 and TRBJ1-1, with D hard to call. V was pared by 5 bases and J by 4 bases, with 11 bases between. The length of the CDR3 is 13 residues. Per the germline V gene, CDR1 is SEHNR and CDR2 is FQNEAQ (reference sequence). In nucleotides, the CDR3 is TGTGCCAGCAGCCACGGAGGGTCCACTGAAGCTTTCTTT. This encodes CASSHGGSTEAFF.